This TCR beta chain stems from a study of T cell responses to AZD1222 COVID-19 vaccine. General study points: With dominance at 160-218 and 743-854, vaccine-associated CD4 TCRs spanned spike. Repertoires in all cases were sampled only once the peak T cell response had passed. White British donors predominated, females outnumbered males, and clonal diversity was possibly underestimated. Just a handful of people given AZD1222 tested seropositive at baseline.

Germline loops: CDR1 MNHNY, CDR2 SVGAGI (reference sequence). V trimming: 5 bases; J trimming: 10 bases; junction bases outside the gene matches: 1. The CDR3 extends over 11 amino acids. Profiling relied on immunoSEQ multiplex PCR, and the TCRdb table lists in-frame clones only, not all of them. Of roughly 150,000 clones in the sample, around 89% were seen once. This clone is a singleton in its sample. The target antigen is unknown. The V and J genes are TRBV6-6 and TRBJ2-1; TRBD1 aligns across 8 bases. Here the sequenced sample was peripheral blood, taken on day 0 of AZD1222 vaccination. This TCR was recovered from an adult in good health. This CDR3 reads CASSRQGEQFF. CDR3 DNA sequence: TGTGCCAGCAGTCGACAGGGGGAGCAGTTCTTC.